This T cell receptor (beta chain) was recorded in a study of T cells after yellow fever vaccination. Study observations and caveats: The study noted that FACS-sorted repertoires could contain abundant clonotypes contaminating from the bulk population. Just a small share of clonotypes turned up in the CD4 compartment as well as the CD8 compartment.

5'RACE template switching generated TCR cDNA, adding a universal primer site and UMIs. TCRdb itself ran the 5' RACE reads through MiXCR, one entry per CDR3 protein. The table shows 600,000 to 750,000 distinct CDR3 sequences, with around an eighth occurring only once. The CDR3 runs to 17 residues. Germline V lookup: CDR1 SGHTA, CDR2 FQGTGA. J was trimmed by 6 bases and V by 4 bases; bases with no gene match: 14. Note on this clonotype: No antigen is known for it.

This receptor was taken from a man aged 25 to 40 who received the YFV17D yellow fever vaccine. The chain is built from TRBV7-3 and TRBJ2-2, with 7 bases that match TRBD1. This specimen was PBMCs, taken on the day of the yellow fever booster vaccination. The DNA of the CDR3 is TGTGCCAGCAGCTCAAGGGTTGACAGGGCCCTGGCCGGGGAGCTGTTTTTT. Encoded protein: CASSSRVDRALAGELFF.